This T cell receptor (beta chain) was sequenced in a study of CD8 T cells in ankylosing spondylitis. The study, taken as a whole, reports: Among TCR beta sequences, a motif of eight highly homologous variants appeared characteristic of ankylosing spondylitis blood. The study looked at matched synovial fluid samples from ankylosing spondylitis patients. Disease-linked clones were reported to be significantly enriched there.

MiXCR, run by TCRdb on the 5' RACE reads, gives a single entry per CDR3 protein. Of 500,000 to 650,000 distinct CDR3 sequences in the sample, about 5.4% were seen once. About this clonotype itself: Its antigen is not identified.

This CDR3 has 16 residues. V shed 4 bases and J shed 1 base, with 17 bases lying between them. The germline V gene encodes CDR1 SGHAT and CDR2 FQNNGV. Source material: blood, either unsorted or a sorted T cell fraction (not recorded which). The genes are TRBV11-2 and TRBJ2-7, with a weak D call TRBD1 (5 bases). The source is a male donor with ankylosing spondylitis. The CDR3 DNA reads TGTGCCAGCAGCTGGGGCGTCGGGCCCACTTCCTACGAGCAGTACTTC. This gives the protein CASSWGVGPTSYEQYF.